This TCR beta chain was found in a study of identifying expanded T cells in peripheral blood (dated by TCRdb to about 2019). As for the study more broadly: Four technical replicates, made by sequencing separate aliquots from the same pool of genomic DNA, were compared pairwise.

What the research found in general, with its limitations: The binomial model flagged about 1.3 differentially abundant clones between technical replicates, compared with about 16.4 over about 2 weeks and 19 to 20 over around four weeks. For all healthy donors, the variance in clone template counts between two-week samples rose significantly as total template count increased. Across all healthy-donor time intervals, the beta-binomial model significantly lowered both the number of clones called differentially abundant and the false-positive rate. The authors expected that biological variance in healthy repertoires might rise further over much longer intervals, such as months to years.

Note on this clone: The antigen it binds to is not known. Base-call qualities are not available, and no considerably larger clone is one nucleotide away.

The immunoSEQ Assay, which uses bias-controlled multiplex PCR amplification of genomic DNA, was used to profile TCRbeta CDR3 regions. Concerning the study's data processing: The absolute abundance of each unique TCRbeta CDR3 region was quantified after sequences were collapsed and filtered. Differential abundance was tested with two models: a binomial (Fisher-equivalent) model and a beta-binomial model that adds time-dependent variance fitted from healthy donors. Clones with fewer than 5 combined templates were excluded, and clones with Benjamini-Hochberg FDR below 0.01 were called differentially abundant. Beta-binomial variance was modeled as a function of total template count across the two samples using the form v = (b*log(k)+a)^2. TCRdb stores this immuneACCESS table with in-frame sequences only. Part of the clones is absent; in the studies checked, under half of the shortfall reflects unresolved V genes, and no reason is known for the rest. The DNA gave D and trimming, while V, J and clone size come from that table. This sample holds 70,000 to 95,000 clones; 85% to 90% were observed only once. The top ten constitute 3.5% to 4.5% of the sample.

Reading the germline V gene gives CDR1 SGHRS and CDR2 YFSETQ. Its CDR3 holds 16 amino acids, cysteine through phenylalanine. This entry keeps only the CDR3 DNA: 48 bases, framed from base 1. V and J lose 0 bases and 0 bases, and a span of 10 bases separates them. During the collection period, no infections or other immune events were recorded for the healthy donors. To calibrate time-dependent variance in a beta-binomial model of T-cell clone differential abundance, blood repertoires from healthy donors were used as a training cohort. There were roughly 10 healthy donors in the training cohort, of whom 3 were female and 7 were male. On average the donors were about 45 years old, and their ages spanned about 25 to 64 years. Whole blood from each healthy donor was obtained from a commercial supplier and was collected at three time points around two weeks apart. For immunosequencing, genomic DNA was extracted from whole blood that had not been sorted.

The rearranged segments are TRBV5-1 and TRBJ2-1; no D gene can be assigned with confidence. This TCR derives from a person aged 18 to 75 in good health. The sequencing input was blood. The DNA sequence is given as TGCGCCAGCAGCTTGGATATTCAGAGCTCCTACAATGAGCAGTTCTTC. This encodes CASSLDIQSSYNEQFF.